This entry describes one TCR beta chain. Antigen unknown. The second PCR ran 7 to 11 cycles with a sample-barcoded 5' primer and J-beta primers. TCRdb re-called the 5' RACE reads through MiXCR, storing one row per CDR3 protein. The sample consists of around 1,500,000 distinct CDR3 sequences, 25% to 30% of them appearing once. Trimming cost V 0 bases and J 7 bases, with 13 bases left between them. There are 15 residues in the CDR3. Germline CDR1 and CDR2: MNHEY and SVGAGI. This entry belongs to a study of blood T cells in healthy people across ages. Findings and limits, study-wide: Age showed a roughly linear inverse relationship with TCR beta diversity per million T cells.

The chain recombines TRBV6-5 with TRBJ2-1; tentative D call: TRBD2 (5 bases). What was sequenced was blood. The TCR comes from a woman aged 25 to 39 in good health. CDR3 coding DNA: TGTGCCAGCAGTTACTCGAGAACTAGAGGTAATGAGCAGTTCTTC. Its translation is CASSYSRTRGNEQFF.